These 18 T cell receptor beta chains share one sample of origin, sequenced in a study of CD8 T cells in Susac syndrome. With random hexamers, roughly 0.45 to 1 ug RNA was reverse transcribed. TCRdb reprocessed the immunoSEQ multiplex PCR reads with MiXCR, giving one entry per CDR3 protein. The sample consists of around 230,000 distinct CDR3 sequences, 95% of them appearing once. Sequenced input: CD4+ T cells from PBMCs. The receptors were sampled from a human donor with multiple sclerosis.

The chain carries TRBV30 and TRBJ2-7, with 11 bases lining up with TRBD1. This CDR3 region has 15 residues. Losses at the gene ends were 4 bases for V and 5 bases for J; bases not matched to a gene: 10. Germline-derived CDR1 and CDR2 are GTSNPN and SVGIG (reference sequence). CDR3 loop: CAWTPGQGALNEQYF. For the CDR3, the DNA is TGTGCCTGGACCCCTGGACAGGGGGCATTGAACGAGCAGTACTTC.

Here the CDR3 reads CASSPLGGKLFF. The CDR3 DNA reads as TGTGCCAGCAGCCCCCTGGGTGGAAAACTGTTTTTT. The chain joins TRBV5-6 to TRBJ1-4; D uncertain. The CDR3 consists of 12 residues. Germline loops: CDR1 SGHDT, CDR2 YYEEEE. V dropped 4 bases and J dropped 10 bases, with 11 bases sitting between them.

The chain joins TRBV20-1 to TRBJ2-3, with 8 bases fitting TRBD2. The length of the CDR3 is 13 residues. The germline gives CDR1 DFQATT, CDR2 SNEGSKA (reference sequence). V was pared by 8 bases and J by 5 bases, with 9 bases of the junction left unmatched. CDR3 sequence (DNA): TGCAGTAGTGGAGCGGGGGAACGAGATACGCAGTATTTT. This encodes CSSGAGERDTQYF.

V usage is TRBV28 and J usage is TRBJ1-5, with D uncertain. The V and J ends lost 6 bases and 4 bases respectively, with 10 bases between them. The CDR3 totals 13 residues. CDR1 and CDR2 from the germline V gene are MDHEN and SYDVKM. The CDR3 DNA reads TGTGCCAGCAGCCTTCTTGGGAATCAGCCCCAGCATTTT. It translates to CASSLLGNQPQHF.

In DNA, the CDR3 is TGTGCCAGCGGCAGGGATGCTAACTATGGCTACACCTTC. It yields the protein CASGRDANYGYTF. The chain carries TRBV2 and TRBJ1-2, with TRBD1 as a possible D gene (5 bases). There are 13 residues in the CDR3. The V gene lost 8 bases and the J gene lost 0 bases, with 10 bases spanning the gap. The V gene's germline CDR1 is SNHLY and CDR2 FYNNEI.

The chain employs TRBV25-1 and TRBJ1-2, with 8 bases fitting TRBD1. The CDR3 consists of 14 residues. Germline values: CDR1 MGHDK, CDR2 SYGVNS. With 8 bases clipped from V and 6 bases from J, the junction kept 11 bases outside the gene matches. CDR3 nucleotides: TGTGCCAGCGTCCCCTCAGGACAGGGCCATGGCTACACCTTC. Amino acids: CASVPSGQGHGYTF.

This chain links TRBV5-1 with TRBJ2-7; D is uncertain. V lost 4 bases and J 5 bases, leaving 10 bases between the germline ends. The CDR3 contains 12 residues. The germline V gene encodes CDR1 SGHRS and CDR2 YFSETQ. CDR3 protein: CASSHDNDEQYF. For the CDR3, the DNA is TGCGCCAGCAGCCATGACAACGACGAGCAGTACTTC.

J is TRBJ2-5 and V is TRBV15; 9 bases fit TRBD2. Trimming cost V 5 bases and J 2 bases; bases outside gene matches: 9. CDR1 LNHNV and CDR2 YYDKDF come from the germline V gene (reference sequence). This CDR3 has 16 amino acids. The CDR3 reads CATSERSGLAQETQYF. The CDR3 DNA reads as TGTGCCACCAGCGAACGGTCGGGACTAGCTCAAGAGACCCAGTACTTC.

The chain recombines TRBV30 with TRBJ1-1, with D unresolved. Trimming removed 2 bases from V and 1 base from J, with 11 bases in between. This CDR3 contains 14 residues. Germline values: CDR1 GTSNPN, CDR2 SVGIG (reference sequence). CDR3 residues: CAWSKRAGNTEAFF. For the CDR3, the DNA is TGTGCCTGGAGTAAAAGGGCGGGGAACACTGAAGCTTTCTTT.

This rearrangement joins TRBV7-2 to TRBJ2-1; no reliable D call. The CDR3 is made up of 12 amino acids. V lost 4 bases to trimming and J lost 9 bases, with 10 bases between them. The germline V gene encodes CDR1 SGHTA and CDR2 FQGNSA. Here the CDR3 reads CASSSPWGEQFF. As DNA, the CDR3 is TGTGCCAGCAGCTCCCCCTGGGGTGAGCAGTTCTTC.

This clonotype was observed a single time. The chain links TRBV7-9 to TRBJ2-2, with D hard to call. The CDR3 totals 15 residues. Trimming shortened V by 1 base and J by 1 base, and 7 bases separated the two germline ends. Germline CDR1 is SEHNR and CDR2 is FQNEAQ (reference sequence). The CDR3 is CASSLGRLNTGELFF. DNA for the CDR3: TGTGCCAGCAGCTTAGGCAGGTTGAACACCGGGGAGCTGTTTTTT.

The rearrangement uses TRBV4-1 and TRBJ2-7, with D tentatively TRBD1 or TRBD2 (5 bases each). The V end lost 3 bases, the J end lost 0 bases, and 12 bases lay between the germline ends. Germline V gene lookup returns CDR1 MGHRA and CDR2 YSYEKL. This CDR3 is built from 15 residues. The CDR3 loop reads CASSQPGRTSYEQYF. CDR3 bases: TGCGCCAGCAGCCAGCCGGGACGGACCTCCTACGAGCAGTACTTC.

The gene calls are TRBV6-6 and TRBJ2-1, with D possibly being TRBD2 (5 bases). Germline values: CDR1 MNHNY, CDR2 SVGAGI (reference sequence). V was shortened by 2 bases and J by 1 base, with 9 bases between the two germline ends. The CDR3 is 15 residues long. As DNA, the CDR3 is TGTGCCAGCAGTTACGAGGGTGCGTCCTACAATGAGCAGTTCTTC. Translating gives CASSYEGASYNEQFF.

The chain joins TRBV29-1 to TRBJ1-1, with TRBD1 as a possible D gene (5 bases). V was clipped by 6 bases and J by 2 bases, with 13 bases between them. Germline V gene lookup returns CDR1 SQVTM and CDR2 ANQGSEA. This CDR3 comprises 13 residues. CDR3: CSVSSGSNTEAFF. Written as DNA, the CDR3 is TGCAGCGTCAGTTCAGGGAGTAACACTGAAGCTTTCTTT.

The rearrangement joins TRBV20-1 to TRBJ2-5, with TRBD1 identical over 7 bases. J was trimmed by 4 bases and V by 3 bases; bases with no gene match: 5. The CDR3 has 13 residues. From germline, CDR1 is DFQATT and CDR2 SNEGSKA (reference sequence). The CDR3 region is CSASGAGGETQYF. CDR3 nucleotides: TGCAGTGCTAGCGGGGCAGGGGGAGAGACCCAGTACTTC.

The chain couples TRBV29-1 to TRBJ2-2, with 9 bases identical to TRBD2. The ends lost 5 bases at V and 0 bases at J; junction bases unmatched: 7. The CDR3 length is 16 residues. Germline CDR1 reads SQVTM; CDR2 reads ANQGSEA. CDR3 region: CSVSPASGANTGELFF. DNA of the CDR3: TGCAGCGTTAGCCCGGCTAGCGGGGCGAACACCGGGGAGCTGTTTTTT.

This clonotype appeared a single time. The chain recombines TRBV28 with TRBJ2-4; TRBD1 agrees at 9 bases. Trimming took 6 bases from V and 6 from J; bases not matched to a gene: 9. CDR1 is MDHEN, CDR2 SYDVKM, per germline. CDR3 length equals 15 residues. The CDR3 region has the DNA TGTGCCAGCAGACCACAGGGGGCTTACGGAAACATTCAGTACTTC. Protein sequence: CASRPQGAYGNIQYF. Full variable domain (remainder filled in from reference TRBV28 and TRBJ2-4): DVKVTQSSRYLVKRTGEKVFLECVQDMDHENMFWYRQDPGLGLRLIYFSYDVKMKEKGDIPEGYSVSREKKERFSLILESASTNQTSMYLCASRPQGAYGNIQYFGAGTRLSVL.

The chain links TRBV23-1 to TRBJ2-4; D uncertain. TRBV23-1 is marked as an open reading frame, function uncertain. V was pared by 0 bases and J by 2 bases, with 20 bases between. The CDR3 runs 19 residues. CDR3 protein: CASSQSPVPCTVPKNIQYF. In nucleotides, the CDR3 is TGCGCCAGCAGTCAATCGCCTGTCCCCTGTACTGTACCCAAAAACATTCAGTACTTC.